This TCR beta chain was obtained from a study of blood T cell repertoires in COVID-19. The germline gives CDR1 GTSNPN, CDR2 SVGIG (reference sequence). The germline V and J ends were trimmed by 3 bases and 5 bases, with 10 bases remaining between them. CDR3 length equals 13 residues. Produced via immunoSEQ multiplex PCR; TCRdb's table is partial and in-frame only. The repertoire consists of about 170,000 clones, with roughly 87% occurring once and the leading ten covering over 7%. The TCR was taken from a woman aged 45-59 years who had recovered from COVID-19. The chain carries TRBV30 and TRBJ2-2, with D maybe TRBD2 (7 bases). The material sequenced was PBMCs or T cells enriched from blood (not recorded which). CDR3 in DNA: TGTGCCTGGAGAGGGGGAGGGACCGGGGAGCTGTTTTTT. This encodes CAWRGGGTGELFF.